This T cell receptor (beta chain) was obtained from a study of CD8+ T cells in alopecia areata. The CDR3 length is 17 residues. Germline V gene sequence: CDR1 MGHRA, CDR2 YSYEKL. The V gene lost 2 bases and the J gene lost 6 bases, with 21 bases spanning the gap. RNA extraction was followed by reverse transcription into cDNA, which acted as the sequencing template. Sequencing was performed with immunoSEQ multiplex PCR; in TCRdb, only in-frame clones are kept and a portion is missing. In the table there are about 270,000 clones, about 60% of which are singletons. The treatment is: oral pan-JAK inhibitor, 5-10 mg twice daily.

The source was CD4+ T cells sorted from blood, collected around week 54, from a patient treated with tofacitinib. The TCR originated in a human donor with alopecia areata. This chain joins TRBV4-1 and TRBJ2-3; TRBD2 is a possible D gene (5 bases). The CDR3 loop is CASSQLSLAQTRDTQYF. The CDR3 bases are TGCGCCAGCAGCCAACTTTCCCTCGCCCAAACTAGGGATACGCAGTATTTT.